These 14 T cell receptor beta chains came from one sample sequenced in a study of shared clonotypes between healthy human individuals. Profiling relied on immunoSEQ multiplex PCR, and the TCRdb table lists in-frame clones only, not all of them. The data show about 710,000 clones, around 78% seen once. Sequenced input: memory CD4+ T cells sorted from blood. Subset meaning: CD45RA-negative fraction. The receptors here all came from a woman between 25 and 40 years old in good health.

This clone showed up just once. The genes are TRBV5-1 and TRBJ2-7; TRBD2 matches 7 bases. Per the germline V gene, CDR1 is SGHRS and CDR2 is YFSETQ. The V and J ends lost 0 bases and 6 bases, in that order; junction bases with no gene match: 6. There are 14 residues in the CDR3. This chain's CDR3 is CASSLAGGGGEQYF. The CDR3 DNA reads as TGCGCCAGCAGCTTGGCTGGCGGCGGGGGCGAGCAGTACTTC.

Notes on this clone: Other nucleotide sequences from this sample produce the same CDR3. The rearrangement uses TRBV28 and TRBJ2-7; D remains ambiguous. The CDR3 is 11 amino acids. Germline CDR1 reads MDHEN; CDR2 reads SYDVKM. V gave up 5 bases and J gave up 4 bases, with 6 bases separating them. The DNA of the CDR3 is TGTGCCAGCAGTCTAAGATACGAGCAGTACTTC. Its protein product is CASSLRYEQYF.

V is TRBV28 and J is TRBJ1-3; 10 positions agree with TRBD1. Germline trimming cut 6 bases from V and 5 bases from J; bases unmatched to any gene: 4. Germline V gene lookup returns CDR1 MDHEN and CDR2 SYDVKM. The length of the CDR3 is 14 residues. The CDR3 DNA is TGTGCCAGCAGCAGACAGGGGGCTAGAAACACCATATATTTT. This encodes CASSRQGARNTIYF.

The J gene is TRBJ2-6, the V gene TRBV18; D may be TRBD1 (6 bases). V was cut by 4 bases and J by 4 bases, with 17 bases left in between. The CDR3 has 17 amino acids. Per germline, CDR1 KGHSH and CDR2 LQKENI. The CDR3 spells CASSRTPSGEGANVLTF. The CDR3 coding sequence is TGTGCCAGCTCACGTACGCCATCAGGGGAAGGGGCCAACGTCCTGACTTTC.

The chain links TRBV6-5 to TRBJ1-1, with D perhaps matching TRBD1 (5 bases). The CDR3 sequence is 15 residues long. Trimming shortened V by 0 bases and J by 3 bases, and 11 bases separated the two germline ends. Germline CDR1 MNHEY, CDR2 SVGAGI. The CDR3 here is CASSYSPSGDTEAFF. The CDR3 DNA is TGTGCCAGCAGTTACTCGCCCTCGGGGGACACTGAAGCTTTCTTT.

The chain couples TRBV28 to TRBJ2-7; D ambiguous. The CDR3 spans 13 residues. Germline V gene data show CDR1 as MDHEN and CDR2 as SYDVKM. V was shortened by 2 bases and J by 3 bases, with 8 bases between the two germline ends. The DNA of the CDR3 is TGTGCCAGCAGTTTAGGTGCCTTCTACGAGCAGTACTTC. Translated: CASSLGAFYEQYF.

This rearrangement joins TRBV25-1 to TRBJ2-5; 9 positions match TRBD2. The CDR3 length is 14 residues. V was pared by 3 bases and J by 5 bases, with 4 bases of the junction left unmatched. Germline lookup yields CDR1 MGHDK and CDR2 SYGVNS. CDR3 bases: TGTGCCAGCAGTGAGACTAGCGGCGAGGAGACCCAGTACTTC. Amino acid sequence: CASSETSGEETQYF.

The V gene is TRBV28, the J gene TRBJ2-7; 13 bases align to TRBD2. This CDR3 has 15 amino acids. Germline V lookup: CDR1 MDHEN, CDR2 SYDVKM. J gave up 4 bases and V 3 bases, and 3 bases lay outside the gene matches. CDR3 nucleotides: TGTGCCAGCAGTTTCGGGACTAGCGGGAAGTACGAGCAGTACTTC. Encoded protein: CASSFGTSGKYEQYF. Full variable domain (rest looked up from reference TRBV28 and TRBJ2-7): DVKVTQSSRYLVKRTGEKVFLECVQDMDHENMFWYRQDPGLGLRLIYFSYDVKMKEKGDIPEGYSVSREKKERFSLILESASTNQTSMYLCASSFGTSGKYEQYFGPGTRLTVT.

The chain couples TRBV19 to TRBJ2-5, with a tentative D call TRBD2 (5 bases). The CDR3 covers 15 residues. V lost 3 bases and J lost 2, with 13 bases in between. CDR1 is LNHDA and CDR2 is SQIVND in the germline V gene (reference sequence). The CDR3 sequence is CASSIVGDGQETQYF. The DNA for the CDR3 is TGTGCCAGTAGTATTGTGGGAGACGGTCAAGAGACCCAGTACTTC.

CDR3: CASSPRRDRVETQYF. The DNA for the CDR3 is TGTGCCAGCAGCCCACGGCGGGACAGGGTCGAGACCCAGTACTTC. V gene TRBV9 combines with J gene TRBJ2-5; TRBD1 matches at 9 bases. The CDR3 consists of 15 residues. The junction had 9 bases not matched to a gene; V was cut back by 4 bases and J by 5 bases. CDR1 and CDR2 (germline): SGDLS, YYNGEE.

This clone occurred once. This chain uses TRBV21-1 with TRBJ2-7; the table names TRBD2, a call not compared with the DNA. TRBV21-1 is a known pseudogene. CDR3 length: 17 residues. The CDR3 sequence: CASSTGGEREVPYEQYF. In DNA, the CDR3 is TGTGCCAGCAGCACGGGCGGAGAGCGGGAGGTCCCGTACGAGCAGTACTTC.

This chain uses TRBV30 with TRBJ2-7; D might be TRBD1 (6 bases). Germline-derived CDR1 and CDR2 are GTSNPN and SVGIG (reference sequence). The germline V and J ends were trimmed by 3 bases and 4 bases, with 19 bases remaining between them. This CDR3 contains 15 residues. DNA of the CDR3: TGTGCCTGGAGACCCACAGGGTCCTATTTTTACGAGCAGTACTTC. This translates into CAWRPTGSYFYEQYF.

The gene calls are TRBV20-1 and TRBJ2-3; D not resolved. Germline assignment: CDR1 DFQATT and CDR2 SNEGSKA (reference sequence). The CDR3 is 10 residues long. V was pared by 5 bases and J by 7 bases, with 7 bases between. The DNA of the CDR3 is TGCAGTGCTGCTGGGAATACGCAGTATTTT. It codes for CSAAGNTQYF.

The gene calls are TRBV7-8 and TRBJ2-3; possibly TRBD2 for D (6 bases). The CDR3 runs 14 residues. Deletions cut 5 bases from V and 3 bases from J, with 12 bases between. Germline CDR1 is SGHVS and CDR2 is FQNEAQ. In nucleotides, the CDR3 is TGTGCCAGCAGCCCATCTGGGACTACAGATACGCAGTATTTT. This codes for CASSPSGTTDTQYF.